This TCR beta chain comes out of a study of identifying expanded T cells in peripheral blood. The repertoire was sequenced with immunoSEQ multiplex PCR; TCRdb's copy has only in-frame clones and lacks some. This table has tens of thousands of clones, around 90% appearing once. Overall study results and limits: Differentially abundant clones: 1 to 1.5 between replicates, 16.4 at roughly 15 days, more than 18 at four. Clone count variance between approximately two-week samples rose with total template count.

Collection occurred without any documented infections or immune events in donors. V lost 4 bases, J lost 11 bases, and 17 bases stayed unmatched. The germline CDR1 and CDR2 sequences are SGHRS and YFSETQ. This CDR3 has 16 residues. Concerning this clone itself: The antigen remains undetermined.

The sample consisted of blood. The clonotype originates from a person aged 18 to 70 in good health. The V call is TRBV5-1, the J call TRBJ1-5, with 8 positions matching TRBD1. The CDR3 protein is CASSPLPGQAGQAQHF. The CDR3 DNA reads as TGCGCCAGCAGCCCCCTTCCGGGACAGGCAGGGCAGGCCCAGCATTTT.